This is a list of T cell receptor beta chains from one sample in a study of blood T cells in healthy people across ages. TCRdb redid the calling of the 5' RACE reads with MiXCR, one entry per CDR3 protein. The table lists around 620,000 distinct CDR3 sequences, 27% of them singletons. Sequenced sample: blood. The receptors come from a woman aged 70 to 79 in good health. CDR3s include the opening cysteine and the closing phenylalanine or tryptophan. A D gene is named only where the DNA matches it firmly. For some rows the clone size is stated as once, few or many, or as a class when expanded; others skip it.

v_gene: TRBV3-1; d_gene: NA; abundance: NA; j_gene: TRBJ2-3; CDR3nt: TGTGCCAGCAGCCAAGAGGGGCGCGGAGATACGCAGTATTTT; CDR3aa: CASSQEGRGDTQYF
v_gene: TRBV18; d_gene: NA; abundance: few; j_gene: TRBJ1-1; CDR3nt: TGTGCCAGCTCACCTCAGGGGTACACTGAAGCTTTCTTT; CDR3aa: CASSPQGYTEAFF
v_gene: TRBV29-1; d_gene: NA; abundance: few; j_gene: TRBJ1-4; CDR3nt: TGCAGCGTTGAAATGTCCGGGATTGAAAAACTGTTTTTT; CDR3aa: CSVEMSGIEKLFF
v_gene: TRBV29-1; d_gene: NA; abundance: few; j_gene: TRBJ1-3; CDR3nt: TGCAGCGTGACAGGAGCTGGAAACACCATATATTTT; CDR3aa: CSVTGAGNTIYF
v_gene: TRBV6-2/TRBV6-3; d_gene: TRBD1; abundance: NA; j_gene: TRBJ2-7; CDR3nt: TGTGCCAGCAGCTTTGGAGGGCAGGGGGCTTCCTACGAGCAGTACTTC; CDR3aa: CASSFGGQGASYEQYF
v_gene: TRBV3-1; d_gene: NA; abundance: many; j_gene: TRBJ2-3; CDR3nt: TGTGCCAGCAGCCAATCCGGACTCGGCGATACGCAGTATTTT; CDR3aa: CASSQSGLGDTQYF
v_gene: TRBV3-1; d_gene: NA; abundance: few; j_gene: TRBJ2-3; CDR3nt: TGTGCCAGCAGCCAAAATAGACTCCGCACAGATACGCAGTATTTT; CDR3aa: CASSQNRLRTDTQYF
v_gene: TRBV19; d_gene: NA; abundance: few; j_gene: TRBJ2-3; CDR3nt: TGTGCCAGTAGTATGCAGGACTTAAGCACAGATACGCAGTATTTT; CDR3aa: CASSMQDLSTDTQYF
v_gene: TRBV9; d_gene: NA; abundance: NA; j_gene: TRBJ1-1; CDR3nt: TGTGCCAGCAGCGTCGAAGGCCTGAACACTGAAGCTTTCTTT; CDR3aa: CASSVEGLNTEAFF
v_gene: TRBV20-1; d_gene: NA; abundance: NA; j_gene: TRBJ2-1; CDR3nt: TGTAGTGCTCAACGGAATCGGGATGAGCAGTTCTTC; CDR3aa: CSAQRNRDEQFF
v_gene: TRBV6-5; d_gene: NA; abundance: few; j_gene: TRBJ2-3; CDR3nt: TGTGCCAGCAGTTACGTCGCTAGCACAGATACGCAGTATTTT; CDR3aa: CASSYVASTDTQYF
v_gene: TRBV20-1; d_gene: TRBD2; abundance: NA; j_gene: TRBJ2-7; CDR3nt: TGCAGTGCGTTTCAGCCAGGGACTAGAATCGACGAGCAGTACTTC; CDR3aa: CSAFQPGTRIDEQYF
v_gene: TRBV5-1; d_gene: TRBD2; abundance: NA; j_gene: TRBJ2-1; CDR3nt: TGCGCCAGCAGCCAGGGACTAGCGGAGTACCCGCAGTTCTTC; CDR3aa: CASSQGLAEYPQFF
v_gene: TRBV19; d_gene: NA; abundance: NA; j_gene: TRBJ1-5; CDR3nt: TGTGCCAGTAGTACCACCGGAAGGCAGCCCCAGCATTTT; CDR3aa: CASSTTGRQPQHF